This is a list of T cell receptor beta chains from one sample in a study of molecular identifiers for immune sequencing clone quantification. TCRdb redid the calling of the PCR reads with MiXCR, one entry per CDR3 protein. The repertoire holds about half a million distinct CDR3 sequences, around 21% seen once, with under 0.85% in the top ten. The sequencing sample was made of naive CD8+ T cells from blood, with Jurkat cell RNA spiked in. These TCRs come from a human donor in good health. Some libraries in this study had Jurkat cell RNA spiked in. Each CDR3 is given with its conserved first and last residue. Fields, in order: CDR3 length, clone size, J gene, D gene, V gene, CDR3 DNA, CDR3 protein. The D gene is left open where the match is weak. Rows may omit the clone size; those that give it use once, few, many or a size class.

len: 14
abundance: many
j_gene: TRBJ2-1
d_gene: NA
v_gene: TRBV27
CDR3nt: TGTGCCAGCAGTTTAGAGGGGGGGCTCAATGAGCAGTTCTTC
CDR3aa: CASSLEGGLNEQFF

len: 14
abundance: few
j_gene: TRBJ2-1
d_gene: NA
v_gene: TRBV11-2
CDR3nt: TGTGCCAGCAGCTCCATCGGGACTGACAATGAGCAGTTCTTC
CDR3aa: CASSSIGTDNEQFF

len: 15
abundance: NA
j_gene: TRBJ2-7
d_gene: TRBD2
v_gene: TRBV20-1
CDR3nt: TGCAGTGCGGCTCCTCTAGCGGCCAACTCCTACGAGCAGTACTTC
CDR3aa: CSAAPLAANSYEQYF

len: 15
abundance: NA
j_gene: TRBJ2-5
d_gene: TRBD1
v_gene: TRBV7-9
CDR3nt: TGTGCCAGCAGGCCCCCGGGACAGGACCAAGAGACCCAGTACTTC
CDR3aa: CASRPPGQDQETQYF

len: 14
abundance: NA
j_gene: TRBJ2-7
d_gene: NA
v_gene: TRBV28
CDR3nt: TGTGCCAGCAGTTTATGGGTCGGAACCTACGAGCAGTACTTC
CDR3aa: CASSLWVGTYEQYF

len: 13
abundance: few
j_gene: TRBJ2-2
d_gene: NA
v_gene: TRBV3-1
CDR3nt: TGTGCAGTTGGGGGAGGAGGTACCGGGGAGCTGTTTTTT
CDR3aa: CAVGGGGTGELFF

len: 14
abundance: many
j_gene: TRBJ2-3
d_gene: NA
v_gene: TRBV9
CDR3nt: TGTGCCAGCAGCGTAGCTCCGTGGACAGATACGCAGTATTTT
CDR3aa: CASSVAPWTDTQYF

len: 16
abundance: few
j_gene: TRBJ2-5
d_gene: TRBD2
v_gene: TRBV4-1
CDR3nt: TGCGCCAGCAGCCAAGATGTAGGGAGGGTTGCGGAGACCCAGTACTTC
CDR3aa: CASSQDVGRVAETQYF

len: 15
abundance: many
j_gene: TRBJ2-1
d_gene: TRBD1
v_gene: TRBV27
CDR3nt: TGTGCCAGCAGTTTACGGGACAGCGCCTACAATGAGCAGTTCTTC
CDR3aa: CASSLRDSAYNEQFF

len: 15
abundance: NA
j_gene: TRBJ2-1
d_gene: TRBD2
v_gene: TRBV5-4
CDR3nt: TGTGCCAGCAGCTTGGTAGCGGGAGTTGACAATGAGCAGTTCTTC
CDR3aa: CASSLVAGVDNEQFF

len: 15
abundance: many
j_gene: TRBJ2-7
d_gene: TRBD2
v_gene: TRBV20-1
CDR3nt: TGCAGTGCTAGAGGATTTCCTAGCGGGCCCTACGAGCAGTACTTC
CDR3aa: CSARGFPSGPYEQYF

len: 16
abundance: many
j_gene: TRBJ1-1
d_gene: NA
v_gene: TRBV13
CDR3nt: TGTGCCAGCAGCCCGACCCTAAGCAGTCTGAACACTGAAGCTTTCTTT
CDR3aa: CASSPTLSSLNTEAFF

len: 15
abundance: many
j_gene: TRBJ1-1
d_gene: TRBD1
v_gene: TRBV13
CDR3nt: TGTGCCAGCAGCCAAGGGACAGGGGGCTTGGCTGAAGCTTTCTTT
CDR3aa: CASSQGTGGLAEAFF

len: 13
abundance: NA
j_gene: TRBJ2-5
d_gene: NA
v_gene: TRBV2
CDR3nt: TGTGCCAGCAGTGTCTGGCTCTCAGAGACCCAGTACTTC
CDR3aa: CASSVWLSETQYF

len: 15
abundance: NA
j_gene: TRBJ1-4
d_gene: TRBD1
v_gene: TRBV7-9
CDR3nt: TGTGCCAGCAGCGAGGACAGGCCGCTTCTCGAAAAACTGTTTTTT
CDR3aa: CASSEDRPLLEKLFF

len: 16
abundance: many
j_gene: TRBJ2-4
d_gene: NA
v_gene: TRBV4-1
CDR3nt: TGCGCCAGCAGCCAAGATATGCGTGGGGCCAAAAACATTCAGTACTTC
CDR3aa: CASSQDMRGAKNIQYF

len: 13
abundance: many
j_gene: TRBJ1-6
d_gene: NA
v_gene: TRBV27
CDR3nt: TGTGCCAGCAGTTTATCGGTGGGGTCACCCCTCCACTTT
CDR3aa: CASSLSVGSPLHF

len: 16
abundance: NA
j_gene: TRBJ2-5
d_gene: NA
v_gene: TRBV7-2
CDR3nt: TGTGCCAGCAGCTTAGCGAGAGTGGGGATCGGGGAGACCCAGTACTTC
CDR3aa: CASSLARVGIGETQYF

len: 12
abundance: many
j_gene: TRBJ1-5
d_gene: NA
v_gene: TRBV27
CDR3nt: TGTGCCAGCAGTTTTCCGGGCCAGCCCCAGCATTTT
CDR3aa: CASSFPGQPQHF

len: 14
abundance: few
j_gene: TRBJ2-7
d_gene: NA
v_gene: TRBV12-3/TRBV12-4
CDR3nt: TGTGCCAGCAGTTTAACGGGGACCTACGTCGAGCAGTACTTC
CDR3aa: CASSLTGTYVEQYF

len: 15
abundance: few
j_gene: TRBJ1-4
d_gene: NA
v_gene: TRBV12-5
CDR3nt: TGTGCTAGTGGTTTGGAAAGGACGGGAAATGAAAAACTGTTTTTT
CDR3aa: CASGLERTGNEKLFF

len: 12
abundance: many
j_gene: TRBJ2-3
d_gene: NA
v_gene: TRBV29-1
CDR3nt: TGCAGCGTTCTGACTCCCAGGGCTACGCAGTATTTT
CDR3aa: CSVLTPRATQYF

len: 16
abundance: few
j_gene: TRBJ1-5
d_gene: NA
v_gene: TRBV3-1
CDR3nt: TGTGCCAGCAGCCAAGGCTACAGTGGAACGGGTTGGCCCCAGCATTTT
CDR3aa: CASSQGYSGTGWPQHF

len: 17
abundance: NA
j_gene: TRBJ2-3
d_gene: TRBD2
v_gene: TRBV12-3/TRBV12-4
CDR3nt: TGTGCCAGCAATGATGGTTCTAGCGGGAGACCCACAGATACGCAGTATTTT
CDR3aa: CASNDGSSGRPTDTQYF

len: 18
abundance: many
j_gene: TRBJ2-3
d_gene: NA
v_gene: TRBV12-3/TRBV12-4
CDR3nt: TGTGCCAGCAGTTCGGGGCAGGCGGCGAGGTTTGGCACAGATACGCAGTATTTT
CDR3aa: CASSSGQAARFGTDTQYF

len: 17
abundance: NA
j_gene: TRBJ2-1
d_gene: NA
v_gene: TRBV27
CDR3nt: TGTGCCAGCAGTTTACTGAGCAGAGGAAAATCCTACAATGAGCAGTTCTTC
CDR3aa: CASSLLSRGKSYNEQFF

len: 15
abundance: few
j_gene: TRBJ2-4
d_gene: TRBD1
v_gene: TRBV15
CDR3nt: TGTGCCACCAGCAGAGATTCAGGGGGCGGGTACGTTCAGTACTTC
CDR3aa: CATSRDSGGGYVQYF

len: 13
abundance: NA
j_gene: TRBJ2-3
d_gene: TRBD2
v_gene: TRBV30
CDR3nt: TGTGCCTGGAGGTCAGCGGGGACAGATACGCAGTATTTT
CDR3aa: CAWRSAGTDTQYF

len: 14
abundance: many
j_gene: TRBJ2-7
d_gene: TRBD1
v_gene: TRBV29-1
CDR3nt: TGCAGCGTTGCACTGGGGACAGGGGGTAACGAGCAGTACTTC
CDR3aa: CSVALGTGGNEQYF

len: 12
abundance: NA
j_gene: TRBJ1-1
d_gene: NA
v_gene: TRBV30
CDR3nt: TGTGCCTGGGGAGACGGCTTACTTGAAGCTTTCTTT
CDR3aa: CAWGDGLLEAFF

len: 16
abundance: NA
j_gene: TRBJ2-1
d_gene: TRBD2
v_gene: TRBV9
CDR3nt: TGTGCCAGCAGCGTCGATAGCGGGAGTTTCTACAATGAGCAGTTCTTC
CDR3aa: CASSVDSGSFYNEQFF

len: 16
abundance: NA
j_gene: TRBJ1-2
d_gene: NA
v_gene: TRBV29-1
CDR3nt: TGCAGCGTTGAAGTCGTAGGAGACAGGAAGTACTATGGCTACACCTTC
CDR3aa: CSVEVVGDRKYYGYTF

len: 15
abundance: NA
j_gene: TRBJ2-7
d_gene: NA
v_gene: TRBV4-2
CDR3nt: TGTGTCAGCAGCCAACCCGACGCCCACCATTCCGAGCAGTACTTC
CDR3aa: CVSSQPDAHHSEQYF

len: 17
abundance: many
j_gene: TRBJ1-4
d_gene: NA
v_gene: TRBV4-1
CDR3nt: TGCGCCAGCAGCCAAGAGAGGGGCCAAGGAACTAATGAAAAACTGTTTTTT
CDR3aa: CASSQERGQGTNEKLFF

len: 15
abundance: NA
j_gene: TRBJ2-5
d_gene: NA
v_gene: TRBV6-1
CDR3nt: TGTGCCAGCAGTGAAGTGAATTGGAGTCAAGAGACCCAGTACTTC
CDR3aa: CASSEVNWSQETQYF

len: 14
abundance: many
j_gene: TRBJ1-1
d_gene: NA
v_gene: TRBV5-6
CDR3nt: TGTGCCAGCAGCTTGGGGTTCGCGTACACTGAAGCTTTCTTT
CDR3aa: CASSLGFAYTEAFF

len: 15
abundance: few
j_gene: TRBJ1-6
d_gene: NA
v_gene: TRBV23-1
CDR3nt: TGCGCCAGCAGTCAATCGGGGGGGGGAGATTCACCCCTCCACTTT
CDR3aa: CASSQSGGGDSPLHF

len: 16
abundance: few
j_gene: TRBJ2-1
d_gene: TRBD2
v_gene: TRBV4-2
CDR3nt: TGTGCCAGCAGGCCCCCCGGGACTAGCGGGTGGCATGAGCAGTTCTTC
CDR3aa: CASRPPGTSGWHEQFF

len: 14
abundance: few
j_gene: TRBJ1-1
d_gene: NA
v_gene: TRBV5-6
CDR3nt: TGTGCCAGCACCAGAGGGACATCGAACACTGAAGCTTTCTTT
CDR3aa: CASTRGTSNTEAFF

len: 16
abundance: few
j_gene: TRBJ2-6
d_gene: NA
v_gene: TRBV4-3
CDR3nt: TGCGCCAGCAGCCAAGACCACAGGGCTGGGGCCAACGTCCTGACTTTC
CDR3aa: CASSQDHRAGANVLTF

len: 14
abundance: few
j_gene: TRBJ2-1
d_gene: NA
v_gene: TRBV5-6
CDR3nt: TGTGCCAGCAGTAACGCGTGGGACGTGAATGAGCAGTTCTTC
CDR3aa: CASSNAWDVNEQFF

len: 15
abundance: few
j_gene: TRBJ1-1
d_gene: NA
v_gene: TRBV9
CDR3nt: TGTGCCAGCAGCGTAGGTAGCCTTACGAACACTGAAGCTTTCTTT
CDR3aa: CASSVGSLTNTEAFF

len: 14
abundance: NA
j_gene: TRBJ2-7
d_gene: NA
v_gene: TRBV20-1
CDR3nt: TGCAGTGCCGTGGGCACGGTTTTGGCCTACGAGCAGTACTTC
CDR3aa: CSAVGTVLAYEQYF

len: 13
abundance: NA
j_gene: TRBJ2-3
d_gene: NA
v_gene: TRBV4-1
CDR3nt: TGCGCCAGCAGGTCTAGCGTCTCAGATACGCTGTATTTT
CDR3aa: CASRSSVSDTLYF

len: 14
abundance: few
j_gene: TRBJ1-3
d_gene: NA
v_gene: TRBV14
CDR3nt: TGTGCCAGCAGCCAAGTTACATTTGGAAACACCATATATTTT
CDR3aa: CASSQVTFGNTIYF

len: 14
abundance: many
j_gene: TRBJ1-1
d_gene: NA
v_gene: TRBV5-8
CDR3nt: TGTGCCAGCAGCTTCGCCGCCGAGGGGACTGAAGCTTTCTTT
CDR3aa: CASSFAAEGTEAFF

len: 12
abundance: few
j_gene: TRBJ1-1
d_gene: NA
v_gene: TRBV19
CDR3nt: TGTGCCAGTAGTCAGGCGAGCACTGAAGCTTTCTTT
CDR3aa: CASSQASTEAFF

len: 14
abundance: few
j_gene: TRBJ2-7
d_gene: NA
v_gene: TRBV4-3
CDR3nt: TGCGCCAGCAGCCAAGCGAGCAGCTCCTACGAGCAGTACTTC
CDR3aa: CASSQASSSYEQYF

len: 19
abundance: many
j_gene: TRBJ2-5
d_gene: TRBD1
v_gene: TRBV7-2
CDR3nt: TGTGCCAGCAGCTTAACCCACTGGGCGGTCAGGGGGCACCAAGAGACCCAGTACTTC
CDR3aa: CASSLTHWAVRGHQETQYF

len: 13
abundance: NA
j_gene: TRBJ2-7
d_gene: NA
v_gene: TRBV10-1
CDR3nt: TGCGCCAGCATGGAGGAGCGTACGTGCGAGCAGTACTTC
CDR3aa: CASMEERTCEQYF